Listed here are 14 T cell receptor beta chains from one sample, sequenced in a study of CD8 T cells in Susac syndrome. Random hexamers were used to reverse transcribe the RNA input (0.5 to 1 ug). TCRdb re-called the immunoSEQ multiplex PCR reads with MiXCR, one entry per CDR3 protein. The sample includes approximately 280,000 distinct CDR3 sequences, about 85% of them seen just once. Source material: CD8+ T cells from PBMCs. These receptors all stem from a human donor with multiple sclerosis.

The V and J genes are TRBV15 and TRBJ1-6; D might be TRBD1 (6 bases). Trimming cost V 0 bases and J 7 bases, with 7 bases left between them. Germline assignment: CDR1 LNHNV and CDR2 YYDKDF (reference sequence). The CDR3 extends over 14 amino acids. CDR3 amino acids: CATSRDQGNSPLHF. In nucleotides, the CDR3 is TGTGCCACCAGCAGAGATCAGGGGAATTCACCCCTCCACTTT.

V is TRBV14 and J is TRBJ2-3; D unclear. CDR3 length: 13 residues. Germline V gene sequence: CDR1 SGHDN, CDR2 FVKESK. V lost 1 base and J lost 1, with 3 bases in between. The CDR3 protein is CASSQVRTDTQYF. The CDR3 region has the DNA TGTGCCAGCAGCCAAGTGCGCACAGATACGCAGTATTTT.

The chain is built from TRBV4-1 and TRBJ2-5; tentatively, D is TRBD1 (6 bases). V was clipped by 4 bases and J by 0 bases, with 12 bases between them. Germline V gives CDR1 MGHRA, CDR2 YSYEKL. This CDR3 is built from 15 residues. The CDR3 bases are TGCGCCAGCAGCCCAACTCCAGGGGACCAAGAGACCCAGTACTTC. Amino acid sequence: CASSPTPGDQETQYF.

The genes are TRBV27 and TRBJ2-7; TRBD1 matches 8 bases. Germline trimming cut 2 bases from V and 3 bases from J; bases unmatched to any gene: 3. Germline lookup yields CDR1 MNHEY and CDR2 SMNVEV (reference sequence). CDR3 length: 14 amino acids. CDR3: CASSLQGADYEQYF. CDR3 sequence (DNA): TGTGCCAGCAGTTTACAGGGGGCTGACTACGAGCAGTACTTC.

With regard to this clonotype: The junction differs from germline at one of its ends, possibly a read error. The rearrangement joins TRBV4-1 to TRBJ2-1; 10 bases agree with TRBD2. The CDR3 loop spans 15 amino acids. CDR1 is MGHRA and CDR2 is YSYEKL in the germline V gene. CDR3 in amino acids: CACSLRLAGYNEQFF. In DNA form, the CDR3 reads TGCGCCTGCAGCCTTCGACTAGCGGGCTACAATGAGCAGTTCTTC.

The chain employs TRBV27 and TRBJ2-1; 9 nucleotides align to TRBD2. V dropped 2 bases and J dropped 5; count of bases not matched to a gene: 7. CDR1 and CDR2 (germline): MNHEY, SMNVEV (reference sequence). This CDR3 contains 16 residues. The DNA of the CDR3 is TGTGCCAGCAGTTTAAGCGGGAGGCCCCATAACAATGAGCAGTTCTTC. As protein: CASSLSGRPHNNEQFF.

The V call is TRBV28, the J call TRBJ2-1, with 11 bases identical to TRBD2. The trim removed 3 bases at V and 1 base at J, leaving 8 bases unmatched. Germline CDR1 MDHEN, CDR2 SYDVKM. CDR3 length: 18 residues. CDR3 loop: CASSLPPLAGGSYNEQFF. The CDR3 nucleotides read TGTGCCAGCAGTTTGCCCCCGTTAGCGGGAGGGTCCTACAATGAGCAGTTCTTC.

A word on this clonotype: This is likely a read error, given that the CDR3 carries no conserved phenylalanine or tryptophan at its end. The V gene is TRBV10-3, the J gene TRBJ2-3, with 12 nucleotides matching TRBD1. The CDR3 extends over 15 amino acids. The germline gives CDR1 ENHRY, CDR2 SYGVKD. The trim removed 8 bases at V and 0 bases at J, leaving 3 bases unmatched. The CDR3 region is CAIAGQGASTDTQYY. DNA for the CDR3: TGTGCCATCGCGGGACAGGGGGCCAGCACAGATACGCAGTATTAT.

This chain joins TRBV20-1 and TRBJ2-2; TRBD2 might be the D (6 bases). The germline CDR1 and CDR2 sequences are DFQATT and SNEGSKA (reference sequence). The CDR3 extends over 15 amino acids. Trimming cost V 1 base and J 1 base, with 10 bases left between them. Here the CDR3 reads CSARVPSVNTGELFF. The DNA of the CDR3 is TGCAGTGCTAGAGTCCCTAGCGTGAACACCGGGGAGCTGTTTTTT.

The CDR3 coding sequence is TGTGCCAGCAGTTTGACTAGCGGGGCAAACACCGGGGAGCTGTTTTTT. Translation: CASSLTSGANTGELFF. The rearrangement joins TRBV27 to TRBJ2-2; TRBD2 matches at 11 bases. The length of the CDR3 is 16 residues. Germline V gene sequence: CDR1 MNHEY, CDR2 SMNVEV (reference sequence). V trimming: 3 bases; J trimming: 2 bases; junction bases outside the gene matches: 2.

J is TRBJ2-2 and V is TRBV3-1, with unresolved D. Trimming shortened V by 0 bases and J by 1 base, and 6 bases separated the two germline ends. This CDR3 has 15 amino acids. Germline values: CDR1 LGHDT, CDR2 YNNKEL (reference sequence). CDR3 sequence reads: CASSQEVGNTGELFF. CDR3 bases: TGTGCCAGCAGCCAAGAGGTGGGGAACACCGGGGAGCTGTTTTTT.

The V and J genes are TRBV28 and TRBJ1-5; D is unclear. Per the germline V gene, CDR1 is MDHEN and CDR2 is SYDVKM. Deletions cut 4 bases from V and 6 bases from J, with 13 bases between. This CDR3 has 14 amino acids. The CDR3 coding sequence is TGTGCCAGCAGTTCCGCCAGAGGCCCTCAGCCCCAGCATTTT. As protein: CASSSARGPQPQHF.

This clonotype showed up just a few times. The CDR3 spells CASRNTGREQYF. The CDR3 DNA reads as TGTGCCAGCAGGAACACCGGTCGCGAGCAGTACTTC. The gene calls are TRBV6-1 and TRBJ2-7; D remains unclear. Germline V gene lookup returns CDR1 MNHNS and CDR2 SASEGT. The CDR3 is made up of 12 amino acids. V was shortened by 6 bases and J by 6 bases, with 12 bases between the two germline ends.

The chain recombines TRBV9 with TRBJ2-1; D gene ambiguous. Trimming left V 5 bases short and J 2 bases short, with 5 bases between. From germline, CDR1 is SGDLS and CDR2 YYNGEE. The CDR3 covers 12 residues. DNA of the CDR3: TGTGCCAGCAGGGGCCCCTACAATGAGCAGTTCTTC. Protein product: CASRGPYNEQFF.